One sample yielded the 32 T cell receptor beta chains listed below, sequenced in a study of early T cells in non-severe SARS-CoV-2 infection. Each CDR3 protein gets one entry after TCRdb re-called the 5' RACE reads with MiXCR. Here the sample spans almost 65,000 distinct CDR3 sequences, just under 5% being singletons. The sample comprised whole blood. These receptors all stem from an adult who was a healthcare worker with PCR-confirmed SARS-CoV-2 infection or an uninfected control (not recorded which).

The chain uses TRBV20-1 and TRBJ2-1, with 7 positions matching TRBD2. The CDR3 is made up of 12 amino acids. Trimming took 6 bases from V and 8 from J; bases not matched to a gene: 7. Germline loops: CDR1 DFQATT, CDR2 SNEGSKA (reference sequence). The CDR3 DNA sequence: TGCAGTGCCCAAGGACTAGGCGATGAGCAGTTCTTC. It specifies CSAQGLGDEQFF.

The table lists this clonotype with many counts. V is TRBV6-1 and J is TRBJ2-6; possibly TRBD1 or TRBD2 for D (5 bases each). Trimming pared 8 bases from V and 0 bases from J, leaving 23 bases between. The germline CDR1 and CDR2 sequences are MNHNS and SASEGT. This CDR3 region has 19 residues. DNA of the CDR3: TGTGCCAGCGCGGTGATCCGGGCAGGGACCTACTCTGGGGCCAACGTCCTGACTTTC. Its protein is CASAVIRAGTYSGANVLTF.

This clonotype was recorded many times. The rearrangement joins TRBV12-3 or TRBV12-4 to TRBJ2-3; D is ambiguous. This CDR3 is 15 amino acids long. V lost 5 bases and J lost 2, with 14 bases in between. CDR3 residues: CASSPNGAPTDTQYF. The CDR3 coding sequence is TGTGCCAGCAGTCCGAACGGTGCCCCCACAGATACGCAGTATTTT.

This chain uses TRBV24-1 with TRBJ2-3; 9 bases map to TRBD2. This CDR3 has 15 residues. Germline loops: CDR1 KGHDR, CDR2 SFDVKD. The J segment lost 0 bases and the V segment lost 10 bases, leaving 7 bases of the junction unmatched. The CDR3 sequence: CATDSGGTSTDTQYF. In DNA form, the CDR3 reads TGTGCCACTGACAGCGGGGGGACAAGCACAGATACGCAGTATTTT.

This clonotype was counted at least ten times. CDR3 in DNA: TGCGCCAGCAGCCCCGGACAGGCCAGCAATCAGCCCCAGCATTTT. Translated, it gives CASSPGQASNQPQHF. This chain links TRBV5-1 with TRBJ1-5; the match to TRBD1 covers 7 bases. The V and J ends lost 4 bases and 1 base, in that order; junction bases with no gene match: 5. The CDR3 has 15 residues. Per the germline V gene, CDR1 is SGHRS and CDR2 is YFSETQ.

This clonotype was detected many times. The chain has TRBV30 and TRBJ1-1; TRBD1 aligns across 7 bases. Per germline, CDR1 GTSNPN and CDR2 SVGIG (reference sequence). With 2 bases clipped from V and 3 bases from J, the junction kept 9 bases outside the gene matches. The CDR3 is made up of 15 amino acids. The CDR3 DNA reads TGTGCCTGGAGTCTAATTCGGGACAGCTACACTGAAGCTTTCTTT. Translation gives CAWSLIRDSYTEAFF.

The rearrangement uses TRBV18 and TRBJ2-7; TRBD1 matches 7 bases. The CDR3 contains 14 residues. Germline loops: CDR1 KGHSH, CDR2 LQKENI. The V segment lost 4 bases and the J segment 1 base; nucleotides outside the gene matches: 4. CDR3: CASSRRDSSYEQYF. DNA for the CDR3: TGTGCCAGCTCACGTCGGGACAGTTCCTACGAGCAGTACTTC.

This clonotype was recorded at least ten times. The chain links TRBV24-1 to TRBJ2-1, with 7 bases aligning to TRBD2. CDR3 length equals 17 residues. V trimming: 0 bases; J trimming: 4 bases; junction bases outside the gene matches: 8. Germline CDR1 reads KGHDR; CDR2 reads SFDVKD. CDR3 loop: CATSDLSPSGTYNEQFF. CDR3 bases: TGTGCCACCAGTGATTTGTCCCCTAGCGGAACTTACAATGAGCAGTTCTTC.

This clonotype was picked up a small number of times. The chain joins TRBV7-6 to TRBJ2-7; 11 bases map to TRBD1. In germline, CDR1 is SGHVS, CDR2 FNYEAQ. The V segment lost 5 bases and the J segment 5 bases; nucleotides outside the gene matches: 8. CDR3 size: 15 residues. The DNA of the CDR3 is TGTGCCAGCAGCGGACAGGGGGCCCCGCTCGACGAGCAGTACTTC. Translation: CASSGQGAPLDEQYF.

This clonotype was detected ten times or more. Written as DNA, the CDR3 is TGTGCCAGCAGCGACAGCTCCTACGAGCAGTACTTC. Translation: CASSDSSYEQYF. This rearrangement joins TRBV3-1 to TRBJ2-7, with a weak D call TRBD1 (5 bases). Germline assignment: CDR1 LGHDT and CDR2 YNNKEL (reference sequence). The CDR3 has 12 residues. V was pared by 5 bases and J by 0 bases, with 5 bases between.

In this sample, this clonotype turned up many times. The V gene is TRBV7-8, the J gene TRBJ1-4; no definite D call. In germline, CDR1 is SGHVS, CDR2 FQNEAQ. This CDR3 spans 17 amino acids. The germline V and J ends were trimmed by 8 bases and 0 bases, with 19 bases remaining between them. CDR3: CASGTVGPFATNEKLFF. DNA of the CDR3: TGTGCCAGCGGTACGGTTGGGCCTTTCGCAACTAATGAAAAACTGTTTTTT. The variable domain in full, with the rest retrieved from reference TRBV7-8 and TRBJ1-4, is GAGVSQSPRYKVAKRGQDVALRCDPISGHVSLFWYQQALGQGPEFLTYFQNEAQLDKSGLPSDRFFAERPEGSVSTLKIQRTQQEDSAVYLCASGTVGPFATNEKLFFGSGTQLSVL.

The table lists this clonotype with a few counts. The V and J genes are TRBV20-1 and TRBJ1-1; D possibly corresponds to TRBD1 (6 bases). The CDR3 spans 15 residues. V gave up 3 bases and J gave up 1 base, with 15 bases separating them. The germline gives CDR1 DFQATT, CDR2 SNEGSKA (reference sequence). DNA for the CDR3: TGCAGTGCTAGGATTCCGGGGGCCTGGAACACTGAAGCTTTCTTT. This codes for CSARIPGAWNTEAFF.

The rearrangement links TRBV18 to TRBJ2-6; D gene uncertain. The CDR3 loop spans 16 amino acids. With 1 base removed from V and 2 bases from J, the gap between germline ends came to 9 bases. The germline V gene has CDR1 KGHSH and CDR2 LQKENI. The CDR3 protein is CASSPQELAGANVLTF. The CDR3, as DNA: TGTGCCAGCTCACCACAGGAATTGGCTGGGGCCAACGTCCTGACTTTC.

In this sample, this clonotype turned up many times. This chain connects TRBV29-1 to TRBJ2-3; D is possibly TRBD2 (5 bases). The germline V gene encodes CDR1 SQVTM and CDR2 ANQGSEA. The CDR3 spans 14 residues. Trimming removed 6 bases from V and 1 base from J, with 14 bases in between. CDR3 region: CSVPKGSGTDTQYF. CDR3 nucleotides: TGCAGCGTCCCGAAGGGTAGCGGCACAGATACGCAGTATTTT.

This clonotype was seen many times. The gene calls are TRBV20-1 and TRBJ2-3; D unclear. Trimming pared 1 base from V and 3 bases from J, leaving 14 bases between. Per germline, CDR1 DFQATT and CDR2 SNEGSKA (reference sequence). CDR3 size: 15 residues. CDR3 sequence (DNA): TGCAGTGCTAGAGGCGGCAAACTGGAGACAGATACGCAGTATTTT. It translates to CSARGGKLETDTQYF.

The chain carries TRBV9 and TRBJ1-2; TRBD1 might be the D (5 bases). The CDR3 contains 15 residues. Germline CDR1 and CDR2: SGDLS and YYNGEE. V was pared by 4 bases and J by 0 bases, with 13 bases between. DNA for the CDR3: TGTGCCAGCAGCCTGGGGCGGACCGCTAACTATGGCTACACCTTC. As protein: CASSLGRTANYGYTF.

V and J are TRBV20-1 and TRBJ2-7, with D unresolved. The germline CDR1 and CDR2 sequences are DFQATT and SNEGSKA (reference sequence). The CDR3 contains 15 residues. V was clipped by 0 bases and J by 0 bases, with 12 bases between them. The CDR3 protein is CSARDREASSYEQYF. CDR3 nucleotides: TGCAGTGCTAGAGATCGTGAAGCGAGCTCCTACGAGCAGTACTTC.

This clonotype has ten or more counts. The rearrangement joins TRBV20-1 to TRBJ2-3; D is tentatively TRBD1 or TRBD2 (5 bases each). CDR1 and CDR2 from the germline V gene are DFQATT and SNEGSKA (reference sequence). This CDR3 has 15 residues. Trimming left V 6 bases short and J 5 bases short, with 21 bases between. The CDR3 DNA sequence: TGCAGTGCACTCCCCAGGGACCTGGGGATAGATACGCAGTATTTT. Encoded protein: CSALPRDLGIDTQYF.

This clonotype occurred many times. The chain uses TRBV7-2 and TRBJ2-3; D is uncertain. Trimming took 3 bases from V and 5 from J, leaving 12 bases between them. CDR1 SGHTA and CDR2 FQGNSA come from the germline V gene. There are 14 residues in the CDR3. The CDR3 bases are TGTGCCAGCAGCTTCCGGAGCATGGTAGATACGCAGTATTTT. Amino acid sequence: CASSFRSMVDTQYF.

This clonotype was seen ten or more times. The chain has TRBV27 and TRBJ2-7; the match to TRBD2 covers 8 bases. Germline V gene data show CDR1 as MNHEY and CDR2 as SMNVEV (reference sequence). V was pared by 5 bases and J by 2 bases, with 5 bases of the junction left unmatched. The CDR3 runs to 14 residues. CDR3 in amino acids: CASSRGGPPYEQYF. CDR3 in DNA: TGTGCCAGCAGTCGGGGGGGTCCTCCCTACGAGCAGTACTTC.

This clonotype has ten or more counts. This chain links TRBV29-1 with TRBJ1-1; D possibly corresponds to TRBD1 (5 bases). CDR1 is SQVTM, CDR2 ANQGSEA, per germline. The CDR3 spans 14 residues. V lost 7 bases and J lost 1, with 16 bases in between. Here the CDR3 DNA reads TGCAGCGCGGGACGGCAGTTGCCGAACACTGAAGCTTTCTTT. Translated, it gives CSAGRQLPNTEAFF.

This clonotype was found many times. V is TRBV12-3 or TRBV12-4 and J is TRBJ2-3, with no clear D. Deletions cut 4 bases from V and 2 bases from J, with 13 bases between. The CDR3 covers 15 residues. The CDR3 spells CASSSDVTYTDTQYF. CDR3 sequence (DNA): TGTGCCAGCAGTTCCGACGTCACCTACACAGATACGCAGTATTTT.

The table lists this clonotype with many counts. The chain uses TRBV5-8 and TRBJ1-1; D is unclear. Germline CDR1 reads SGHTS; CDR2 reads YDEGEE. This CDR3 is 15 amino acids long. V shed 5 bases and J shed 5 bases, with 19 bases lying between them. The CDR3 sequence: CASRSPERSGTEAFF. The CDR3 DNA reads as TGTGCCAGCAGATCCCCCGAGAGGTCCGGGACTGAAGCTTTCTTT.

In its sample, this clonotype was seen many times. The chain recombines TRBV6-6 with TRBJ2-3; D is possibly TRBD1 (5 bases). CDR3 length equals 15 residues. Germline V gene lookup returns CDR1 MNHNY and CDR2 SVGAGI (reference sequence). Trimming left V 6 bases short and J 6 bases short, with 19 bases between. CDR3 protein: CASSLGLVRFDTQYF. CDR3 bases: TGTGCCAGCAGCCTGGGGCTAGTAAGATTCGATACGCAGTATTTT.

This clonotype was recorded many times. J is TRBJ1-1 and V is TRBV20-1, with D possibly TRBD1 on 5 matching bases. CDR3 size: 12 residues. V was shortened by 7 bases and J by 8 bases, with 17 bases between the two germline ends. The germline V gene encodes CDR1 DFQATT and CDR2 SNEGSKA (reference sequence). The CDR3: CSGDGESMEAFF. CDR3 coding DNA: TGCAGTGGGGACGGGGAGTCTATGGAAGCTTTCTTT.

V gene TRBV11-3 combines with J gene TRBJ2-2, with no clear D. V lost 0 bases and J lost 5, with 7 bases in between. This CDR3 spans 14 amino acids. Germline V gene sequence: CDR1 SGHNT, CDR2 YENEEA. Here the CDR3 reads CASSLEIGTGELFF. CDR3 in DNA: TGTGCCAGCAGCTTAGAGATCGGGACCGGGGAGCTGTTTTTT.

The rearrangement uses TRBV10-2 and TRBJ2-7, with a tentative D call TRBD2 (5 bases). The CDR3 extends over 14 amino acids. CDR1 is WSHSY, CDR2 SAAADI, per germline. V gave up 2 bases and J gave up 2 bases, with 10 bases separating them. CDR3 loop: CASSEKRVPYEQYF. CDR3 nucleotide sequence: TGCGCCAGCAGTGAGAAGAGGGTCCCCTACGAGCAGTACTTC.

Ten or more counts support this clonotype. The chain has TRBV20-1 and TRBJ2-3, with D unresolved. Trimming took off 2 bases at V and 2 bases at J, with 2 bases between the two ends. The CDR3 is 11 residues long. The germline gives CDR1 DFQATT, CDR2 SNEGSKA (reference sequence). The CDR3 sequence: CSARHTDTQYF. The CDR3 DNA reads as TGCAGTGCTAGACACACAGATACGCAGTATTTT.

This clonotype was detected many times. The genes are TRBV29-1 and TRBJ2-1, with TRBD2 as a possible D gene (7 bases). The CDR3 covers 14 residues. Germline V lookup: CDR1 SQVTM, CDR2 ANQGSEA. V was trimmed by 4 bases and J by 4 bases, leaving 14 bases between them. The CDR3 DNA sequence: TGCAGCGTTGCTAGGAGGGGGGGATACAATGAGCAGTTCTTC. It is translated as CSVARRGGYNEQFF.

This clonotype was seen ten or more times. The gene calls are TRBV12-3 or TRBV12-4 and TRBJ1-1; D not resolved. V gave up 2 bases and J gave up 5 bases, with 9 bases separating them. The length of the CDR3 is 13 residues. The chain's CDR3 is CASSLQPLTEAFF. The CDR3 DNA reads as TGTGCCAGCAGTTTACAACCTCTTACTGAAGCTTTCTTT.

This clonotype has just a few counts. V is TRBV12-3 or TRBV12-4 and J is TRBJ2-7, with D hard to call. The CDR3 is made up of 14 amino acids. Trimming took 3 bases from V and 2 from J, leaving 11 bases between them. The CDR3 sequence: CASSFGFPPYEQYF. In DNA, the CDR3 is TGTGCCAGCAGTTTCGGTTTCCCACCCTACGAGCAGTACTTC.

This clonotype was seen at least ten times. The chain recombines TRBV4-2 with TRBJ2-6, with 7 bases fitting TRBD1. CDR1 LGHNA and CDR2 YNFKEQ come from the germline V gene. Germline trimming cut 4 bases from V and 0 bases from J; bases unmatched to any gene: 9. The CDR3 length is 18 residues. CDR3 coding DNA: TGTGCCAGCAGCCCGACTTCGACAGGGAGCTCTGGGGCCAACGTCCTGACTTTC. This gives the protein CASSPTSTGSSGANVLTF.